The clone carrying this T cell receptor beta chain has only one observation. Two negative PCRs, clearance, or symptom resolution had been documented for recovered Cohort 3 donors. The data were produced by immunoSEQ multiplex PCR, yet TCRdb's version contains in-frame clones alone and is incomplete. The sample has approximately 380,000 clones, more than 75% seen once; the top ten hold less than 1.5%. This specimen belongs to a study of blood T cell repertoires in COVID-19. Study-wide context: Samples taken during acute and convalescent COVID-19 were collected in the United States, Italy and Spain. T cells, B-cell-depleted T cells, or PBMCs provided the cDNA or gDNA that served as material.

The CDR3 runs 12 residues. Deletions cut 4 bases from V and 8 bases from J, with 11 bases between. Germline V gene data show CDR1 as LNHDA and CDR2 as SQIVND (reference sequence). This clonotype originated in a woman aged 18-35 years who had recovered from COVID-19. The sequenced material came from PBMCs or T cells enriched from blood (not recorded which). V usage is TRBV19 and J usage is TRBJ1-2; D perhaps matches TRBD1 (5 bases). In DNA form, the CDR3 reads TGTGCCAGTAGTAGCTCCAGGGTGGGCTACACCTTC. Amino acids: CASSSSRVGYTF.